This paragraph covers one TCR beta chain sequence. Its matching antigen is unknown. The data were obtained in a study of T cell responses to AZD1222 COVID-19 vaccine. Study-wide results and caveats: At study baseline, merely five or six AZD1222 recipients were seropositive. Epitopes outside B.1.351 and B.1.1.7 mutated regions reportedly drew nearly half of spike TCRs. Breadth and depth of Spike-specific TCRs rose after two AZD1222 doses.

V lost 5 bases to trimming and J lost 5 bases; unmatched junction nucleotides: 9. The length of the CDR3 is 15 residues. CDR1 and CDR2 from the germline V gene are PRHDT and FYEKMQ (reference sequence). Sequenced by immunoSEQ multiplex PCR; TCRdb stores in-frame clones only, minus some. The table includes 100,000 to 150,000 clones, less than 95% detected once. This clonotype originated in an adult in good health. The material was peripheral blood, obtained on day 0 of AZD1222 vaccination. The V gene is TRBV13, the J gene TRBJ2-5, with TRBD1 identical over 9 bases. The CDR3 DNA reads TGTGCCAGCAGCCAACCGACAGGGGGAGAGGAGACCCAGTACTTC. As protein: CASSQPTGGEETQYF.